The rows below give T cell receptor beta chains drawn from one sample of a study of OX40 agonist ivuxolimab in advanced cancers. Profiling relied on immunoSEQ multiplex PCR, and the TCRdb table lists in-frame clones only, not all of them. Seen here are around 40,000 clones, about 86% observed once, and the top ten hold under 0.5%. Material: CD4+ or CD8+ T cells sorted from blood, obtained in a trial of the OX40 agonist ivuxolimab. The origin of the receptors is an adult with an advanced solid tumor such as melanoma, head and neck, liver or kidney cancer. Both conserved end residues are part of each CDR3. The order of the fields is V gene, J gene, CDR3 protein.

v_call: TRBV28
j_call: TRBJ1-6
cdr3_aa: CASSPPATWRSPLHF

v_call: TRBV9
j_call: TRBJ1-3
cdr3_aa: CASSGGTHSGNTIYF

v_call: TRBV9
j_call: TRBJ2-3
cdr3_aa: CASSVNHRADTQYF

v_call: TRBV7-2
j_call: TRBJ1-2
cdr3_aa: CASSPRQGASYGYTF

v_call: TRBV25-1
j_call: TRBJ2-3
cdr3_aa: CASSESAGGRNTDTQYF

v_call: TRBV5-5
j_call: TRBJ2-5
cdr3_aa: CASSPGLAGGFQETQYF

v_call: TRBV4-1
j_call: TRBJ2-3
cdr3_aa: CASSQGTGGRNTQYF

v_call: TRBV9
j_call: TRBJ2-1
cdr3_aa: CASSVEGLAGGIEQFF

v_call: TRBV11-1
j_call: TRBJ1-1
cdr3_aa: CASNGQGRGRTEAFF

v_call: TRBV28
j_call: TRBJ1-2
cdr3_aa: CASSASGTSFYGYTF

v_call: TRBV11-3
j_call: TRBJ2-1
cdr3_aa: CASSQREGPSYNEQFF

v_call: TRBV7-9
j_call: TRBJ2-7
cdr3_aa: CASSFPGQGNEQYF

v_call: TRBV6-1
j_call: TRBJ1-1
cdr3_aa: CASSPPGRESTEAFF

v_call: TRBV7-9
j_call: TRBJ1-2
cdr3_aa: CASSALSQGVAGYTF

v_call: TRBV6-5
j_call: TRBJ2-7
cdr3_aa: CASTPRGAYEQYF

v_call: TRBV9
j_call: TRBJ2-3
cdr3_aa: CASSGTSGRATDTQYF

v_call: TRBV25-1
j_call: TRBJ1-5
cdr3_aa: CASSEFGRVGPQHF

v_call: TRBV18
j_call: TRBJ2-7
cdr3_aa: CASSPTASYEQYF

v_call: TRBV7-8
j_call: TRBJ2-5
cdr3_aa: CASSLTGTGVETQYF

v_call: TRBV6-6
j_call: TRBJ2-2
cdr3_aa: CASRLEGGELFF

v_call: TRBV6-6
j_call: TRBJ1-4
cdr3_aa: CAGAGSSATNEKLFF

v_call: TRBV28
j_call: TRBJ1-5
cdr3_aa: CASSLRVRDQPQHF

v_call: TRBV6-1
j_call: TRBJ2-4
cdr3_aa: CASAGGSAKNIQYF

v_call: TRBV29-1
j_call: TRBJ2-4
cdr3_aa: CSVEGQRTGKNIQYF

v_call: TRBV18
j_call: TRBJ2-2
cdr3_aa: CASSPNGGELFF

v_call: TRBV11-2
j_call: TRBJ2-7
cdr3_aa: CASSLNALAGGEQYF

v_call: TRBV4-3
j_call: TRBJ1-4
cdr3_aa: CASSQEGGGEKLFF

v_call: TRBV6-5
j_call: TRBJ2-2
cdr3_aa: CATSQGNTGELFF

v_call: TRBV27
j_call: TRBJ2-6
cdr3_aa: CASSLHSGANVLTF

v_call: TRBV5-4
j_call: TRBJ2-2
cdr3_aa: CASSLYAGGSNTGELFF

v_call: TRBV5-6
j_call: TRBJ1-3
cdr3_aa: CASSLAPGSGNTIYF

v_call: TRBV27
j_call: TRBJ1-3
cdr3_aa: CASRDSPGSSGNTIYF

v_call: TRBV4-1
j_call: TRBJ2-4
cdr3_aa: CASSQGSQERAKNIQYF

v_call: TRBV2
j_call: TRBJ2-3
cdr3_aa: CASRYWSDTQYF

v_call: TRBV7-9
j_call: TRBJ2-7
cdr3_aa: CASSFDAQGEQYF

v_call: TRBV6-5
j_call: TRBJ1-1
cdr3_aa: CASSYGQESRGAFF

v_call: TRBV5-6
j_call: TRBJ1-1
cdr3_aa: CASSLYGGSGAFF

v_call: TRBV25-1
j_call: TRBJ1-1
cdr3_aa: CASRHTEGIGNTEAFF

v_call: TRBV10-3
j_call: TRBJ1-4
cdr3_aa: CAISDSVGDFVF

v_call: TRBV6-1
j_call: TRBJ1-1
cdr3_aa: CASSESRFSEAFF

v_call: TRBV5-3
j_call: TRBJ1-2
cdr3_aa: CASRIQGLNGYTF

v_call: TRBV7-9
j_call: TRBJ1-1
cdr3_aa: CASSTGATEAFF